The T cell receptor (beta chain) under discussion was sequenced for a study of blood T cells in healthy people across ages. At the level of the study: Template-switching capture recovered about one barcoded beta molecule per two T cells.

A J-beta primer mix and a sample-barcoded 5' primer were used in a second PCR of about 7 to 12 cycles. TCRdb analysed the 5' RACE reads with MiXCR anew, one entry per CDR3 protein. In the table there are hundreds of thousands of distinct CDR3 sequences, under 25% of which are singletons. The CDR3 has 13 residues. CDR1 is SNHLY, CDR2 FYNNEI, per germline. V was trimmed by 8 bases and J by 2 bases, leaving 13 bases between them. This receptor was obtained from an older man in good health. The chain combines TRBV2 with TRBJ2-7; TRBD1 might be the D (6 bases). The sample was blood. The CDR3 DNA is TGTGCCAGCTCCCAACGACAGGCCTACGAGCAGTACTTC. It translates to CASSQRQAYEQYF.